This T cell receptor (beta chain) was captured in a study of metastatic and nonmetastatic thyroid tumors. Study-level background: Comparison of repertoires was carried out across blood and tumor or nodule tissue from malignant and benign thyroid patients.

Note on this clone: What it binds is unknown.

Germline V gives CDR1 SEHNR, CDR2 FQNEAQ (reference sequence). V was cut by 5 bases and J by 5 bases, with 9 bases left in between. The CDR3 contains 12 residues. Study processing details: Between-group CDR3 differences, defined by clinicopathological status, yielded a distant-metastasis classifier for papillary thyroid cancer. TCRdb ran MiXCR on the PCR reads. What appears here as the V and J calls and clone size reflects TCRdb's work, not the paper's. The table has approximately 20,000 clones, over 25% seen once. General study results and limits: Malignant thyroid tumors reportedly exceeded benign nodules significantly in TCR beta diversity, with the difference appearing in blood and tumor.

The entire patient cohort was treatment-naive prior to thyroid surgery. Input material: adjacent normal tissue. This TCR came from a female donor with papillary thyroid cancer or a benign thyroid nodule (not recorded which). Some clones in this sample may be carry-over from other donors' samples. The gene calls are TRBV7-9 and TRBJ2-5; D unresolved. The CDR3 reads CASSPPGETQYF. CDR3 nucleotides: TGTGCCAGCAGCCCCCCTGGGGAGACCCAGTACTTC.